Listed here are 4 T cell receptor beta chains from one sample, sequenced in a study of blood T cell repertoires in COVID-19 (dated by TCRdb to 2019 to 2021). Receptor amplification or capture employed the immunoSEQ multiplex PCR assay. Sourced from immuneACCESS, this table was stored by TCRdb with only in-frame sequences that have V and J called. A share of the clones is absent; for the studies checked, an unresolved V gene accounts for under half, and the remainder has no known explanation. In this sample the table shows under 45,000 clones, roughly nine tenths of which occur a single time. The ten biggest clones cover around 35% of the sample. What was sequenced was peripheral blood. These TCRs come from a man in his 60s with active or convalescent COVID-19.

This rearrangement joins TRBV24-1 to TRBJ2-2; 9 positions agree with TRBD1. Germline-derived CDR1 and CDR2 are KGHDR and SFDVKD. The CDR3 has 16 amino acids. Trimming at V came to 4 bases and at J to 1 base, leaving 3 bases not matched to a gene. CDR3 loop: CATSEPGQGNTGELFF. CDR3 in DNA: TGTGCCACCAGTGAGCCGGGACAGGGGAACACCGGGGAGCTGTTTTTT.

The chain joins TRBV9 to TRBJ1-2; no clear D gene. CDR1 SGDLS and CDR2 YYNGEE come from the germline V gene. The germline V and J ends were trimmed by 5 bases and 3 bases, with 11 bases remaining between them. CDR3 length: 13 amino acids. The CDR3 DNA reads as TGTGCCAGCAGTCCTCAGGAGGACTATGGCTACACCTTC. As protein: CASSPQEDYGYTF.

This sequence joins TRBV28 and TRBJ2-1, with TRBD1 matching over 7 bases. The V gene's germline CDR1 is MDHEN and CDR2 SYDVKM. The CDR3 is made up of 17 amino acids. The ends lost 10 bases at V and 4 bases at J; junction bases unmatched: 19. In nucleotides, the CDR3 is TGTGCCACCCAATTGAGTCCCCGGGACAGAGCATACAATGAGCAGTTCTTC. It codes for CATQLSPRDRAYNEQFF.

Only one count was recorded for this clone. The chain couples TRBV6-6 to TRBJ2-1; 8 nucleotides match TRBD1. J lost 10 bases, V lost 5 bases, and 13 bases had no gene match. The CDR3 sequence is 15 residues long. Germline lookup yields CDR1 MNHNY and CDR2 SVGAGI (reference sequence). The CDR3 region is CASSRPGGPAREQFF. Written as DNA, the CDR3 is TGTGCCAGCAGTCGTCCAGGGGGCCCGGCGCGAGAGCAGTTCTTC.